The count of the clone carrying this T cell receptor beta chain is one. Using immunoSEQ multiplex PCR, the repertoire was profiled, and TCRdb retains in-frame clones only, with some absent. The sample consists of tens of thousands of clones, about 87% of them appearing once. CDR3 length: 13 amino acids. CDR1 and CDR2 from the germline V gene are SGHRS and YFSETQ. Trimming cost V 5 bases and J 6 bases; bases outside gene matches: 7. The entry originates in a study of T cell changes during pregnancy in multiple sclerosis. This clonotype was sampled from a female donor with multiple sclerosis, enrolled in a pregnancy study. The material was CD4+ T cells from peripheral blood mononuclear cells, obtained in the second trimester of pregnancy. J is TRBJ2-7 and V is TRBV5-1; 8 positions agree with TRBD2. The CDR3 sequence is CASSLAGGSEQYF. For the CDR3, the DNA is TGCGCCAGCAGTCTCGCGGGAGGTAGCGAGCAGTACTTC.